A single sample gave rise to the 30 T cell receptor beta chains below, sequenced in a study of T cell repertoires in cytomegalovirus infection. These receptors have no identified antigens. TCRdb passed the reads through MiXCR, listing each CDR3 protein once. Of some 940,000 distinct CDR3 sequences listed, roughly 31% are singletons. Here the sequenced sample was cultured CD8+ T cells from PBMCs, taken from culture after CMV antigen stimulation. The receptors were sampled from a human donor in good health (CMV status not recorded). Some clones in this sample may be carry-over from other donors' samples.

This clonotype was seen only a few times. The genes are TRBV6-6 and TRBJ2-5, with 7 positions matching TRBD2. Germline CDR1 MNHNY, CDR2 SVGAGI (reference sequence). The CDR3 contains 14 residues. The trim removed 7 bases at V and 2 bases at J, leaving 7 bases unmatched. CDR3 nucleotide sequence: TGTGCCAGCAACACCCTAGCGGATCAAGAGACCCAGTACTTC. Encoded protein: CASNTLADQETQYF.

This clonotype was seen more than once but under ten times. V usage is TRBV6-6 and J usage is TRBJ2-2; a possible D gene is TRBD2 (7 bases). The ends were cut back, 0 bases at V and 6 bases at J, with 11 bases in the middle. CDR1 and CDR2 (germline): MNHNY, SVGAGI (reference sequence). The CDR3 runs to 15 residues. The CDR3 spells CASSYSGGPAGELFF. The CDR3 nucleotides read TGTGCCAGCAGTTACTCGGGGGGGCCCGCCGGGGAGCTGTTTTTT.

The J gene is TRBJ2-7, the V gene TRBV6-2 or TRBV6-3; D remains ambiguous. This CDR3 contains 11 residues. CDR1 and CDR2 (germline): MNHEY, SVGEGT. The V end was cut by 8 bases, the J end by 5 bases, with 10 bases between. This CDR3 is CASAYRDEQYF. The CDR3 DNA reads as TGTGCCAGCGCTTACCGAGACGAGCAGTACTTC.

The sample holds a few counts of this clonotype. V gene TRBV6-5 combines with J gene TRBJ2-5; 10 bases align to TRBD2. This CDR3 is 16 amino acids long. V lost 6 bases, J lost 0 bases, and 7 bases stayed unmatched. The germline CDR1 and CDR2 sequences are MNHEY and SVGAGI. The CDR3 loop reads CASSLLAGPYQETQYF. The CDR3 DNA reads TGTGCCAGCAGCCTACTAGCGGGGCCGTACCAAGAGACCCAGTACTTC.

The gene calls are TRBV6-1 and TRBJ2-1; the D gene is possibly TRBD1 (6 bases). V shed 5 bases and J shed 9 bases, with 14 bases lying between them. CDR1 is MNHNS and CDR2 is SASEGT in the germline V gene. CDR3 size: 13 residues. Here the CDR3 reads CASSSTQGREQFF. DNA of the CDR3: TGTGCCAGCAGTTCAACACAGGGTCGTGAGCAGTTCTTC.

This clonotype was found a few times. V and J are TRBV5-4 and TRBJ2-1; TRBD2 matches 9 bases. The germline V gene encodes CDR1 SGHNT and CDR2 YYREEE (reference sequence). J gave up 12 bases and V 2 bases, and 18 bases lay outside the gene matches. This CDR3 contains 17 residues. The CDR3 nucleotides are TGTGCCAGCAGCTTAATAGCGGGGGAGATCTTAGGGGTGATGCAGTTCTTC. This gives the protein CASSLIAGEILGVMQFF.

This clonotype was counted between two and nine times. The genes are TRBV5-4 and TRBJ2-3; D might be TRBD1 or TRBD2, each matching 6 bases. Deletions cut 6 bases from V and 1 base from J, with 15 bases between. Germline CDR1 SGHNT, CDR2 YYREEE (reference sequence). This CDR3 is built from 15 residues. CDR3 DNA sequence: TGTGCCAGCACAACCGGGGGCTTGGGCACAGATACGCAGTATTTT. Translating gives CASTTGGLGTDTQYF.

In its sample, this clonotype was seen once. This chain connects TRBV29-1 to TRBJ2-1, with no clear D. V lost 0 bases and J 7 bases, leaving 10 bases between the germline ends. The CDR3 runs 13 residues. Germline-derived CDR1 and CDR2 are SQVTM and ANQGSEA. The CDR3 spells CSVEDHKPNEQFF. Written as DNA, the CDR3 is TGCAGCGTTGAAGATCACAAGCCAAATGAGCAGTTCTTC.

The chain carries TRBV5-1 and TRBJ2-7, with 7 bases that match TRBD2. The V segment lost 1 base and the J segment 2 bases; nucleotides outside the gene matches: 9. The CDR3 loop spans 16 amino acids. CDR1 and CDR2 (germline): SGHRS, YFSETQ. Written as DNA, the CDR3 is TGCGCCAGCAGCTTGAGAATAGCGGGCACCACCTACGAGCAGTACTTC. It codes for CASSLRIAGTTYEQYF.

This clonotype was found a few times. As DNA, the CDR3 is TGTGCCAGCAGTGGAGGGCAGGGCTATGGCTACACCTTC. Amino acids: CASSGGQGYGYTF. V gene TRBV2 combines with J gene TRBJ1-2; a weak D match, TRBD1 (5 bases). V lost 4 bases and J 4 bases, leaving 10 bases between the germline ends. Germline CDR1 reads SNHLY; CDR2 reads FYNNEI. CDR3 size: 13 residues.

The chain carries TRBV4-3 and TRBJ1-4, with 7 bases fitting TRBD1. This CDR3 has 20 amino acids. Per germline, CDR1 LGHNA and CDR2 YSLEER. V lost 3 bases and J lost 4; bases outside the gene matches: 20. The CDR3 nucleotides are TGCGCCAGCAGCCACCCCCGGGGAAGGGGGCTCCCCTGGGGTAATGAAAAACTGTTTTTT. Protein: CASSHPRGRGLPWGNEKLFF.

The rearrangement uses TRBV29-1 and TRBJ2-3; D perhaps matches TRBD2 (5 bases). The CDR3 consists of 15 residues. Germline V gene data show CDR1 as SQVTM and CDR2 as ANQGSEA. V lost 4 bases, J lost 0 bases, and 14 bases lay in between. The CDR3 DNA reads TGCAGCGTTGCACTTACGGGGTCTAGCACAGATACGCAGTATTTT. It encodes CSVALTGSSTDTQYF.

There are many counts of this clonotype. The chain combines TRBV7-2 with TRBJ2-1; 8 positions match TRBD1. CDR1 is SGHTA, CDR2 FQGNSA, per germline. The CDR3 has 16 residues. V dropped 1 base and J dropped 5; count of bases not matched to a gene: 7. CDR3 amino acids: CASSLGQGANDNEQFF. In DNA, the CDR3 is TGTGCCAGCAGCTTAGGCCAGGGGGCGAATGACAATGAGCAGTTCTTC.

CDR3 in DNA: TGTGCCAGCAGCCCCAAGACAGGGCCCCAAGAGACCCAGTACTTC. Translated, it gives CASSPKTGPQETQYF. This chain uses TRBV5-7 with TRBJ2-5; 7 bases are a match to TRBD1. TRBV5-7 belongs to the ORF category, with a function that is uncertain. This CDR3 comprises 15 residues. The V and J ends lost 4 bases and 1 base, in that order; junction bases with no gene match: 7.

The gene calls are TRBV6-1 and TRBJ2-2, with D perhaps TRBD2 (6 bases). Looked up from germline, CDR1 is MNHNS and CDR2 is SASEGT. The CDR3 contains 13 residues. V dropped 4 bases and J dropped 5 bases, with 8 bases sitting between them. The CDR3 bases are TGTGCCAGCAGTGTAGGGACTACCGGGGAGCTGTTTTTT. As protein: CASSVGTTGELFF.

This clonotype was seen a few times. This chain links TRBV6-2 or TRBV6-3 with TRBJ1-5; D remains unclear. Trimming stripped 4 bases from V and 5 bases from J, with 12 bases between. This CDR3 is built from 14 residues. Germline CDR1 reads MNHEY; CDR2 reads SVGEGT. The CDR3 loop reads CASSSAAPDQPQHF. CDR3 nucleotide sequence: TGTGCCAGCAGTTCCGCAGCCCCCGATCAGCCCCAGCATTTT.

V usage is TRBV27 and J usage is TRBJ1-1, with 9 bases aligning to TRBD1. Germline CDR1 and CDR2: MNHEY and SMNVEV (reference sequence). The CDR3 runs 16 residues. V shed 2 bases and J 5 bases; nucleotides not matched to a gene: 9. DNA for the CDR3: TGTGCCAGCAGTTTAGGCCTTGGACAGGGGTGGACTGAAGCTTTCTTT. This encodes CASSLGLGQGWTEAFF.

In its sample, this clonotype was seen a few times. The rearrangement links TRBV27 to TRBJ2-7; 9 nucleotides line up with TRBD1. CDR3 size: 16 residues. J was trimmed by 2 bases and V by 5 bases; bases with no gene match: 10. Per germline, CDR1 MNHEY and CDR2 SMNVEV (reference sequence). The CDR3 loop reads CASSLTFDRGAYEQYF. In DNA form, the CDR3 reads TGTGCCAGCAGTCTTACTTTCGACAGGGGGGCCTACGAGCAGTACTTC.

This clonotype showed up many times. The DNA for the CDR3 is TGTGCCAGCAGCTTAGCGTTCCACGGACCCTACGAGCAGTACTTC. It yields the protein CASSLAFHGPYEQYF. The J gene is TRBJ2-7, the V gene TRBV7-9; the D is unclear. This CDR3 is built from 15 residues. Germline assignment: CDR1 SEHNR and CDR2 FQNEAQ (reference sequence). Trimming left V 0 bases short and J 2 bases short, with 11 bases between.

This clonotype occurred a few times. The gene calls are TRBV19 and TRBJ2-5; D is unclear. The CDR3 has 14 amino acids. Germline CDR1 LNHDA, CDR2 SQIVND (reference sequence). The V end lost 5 bases, the J end lost 9 bases, and 19 bases lay between the germline ends. In nucleotides, the CDR3 is TGTGCCAGTAGTTCCCGAGGCGCTTTTGGGGCCCAGTACTTC. This translates into CASSSRGAFGAQYF.

This clonotype was found a few times. The chain employs TRBV27 and TRBJ2-7; 9 nucleotides align to TRBD1. Germline values: CDR1 MNHEY, CDR2 SMNVEV (reference sequence). V gave up 0 bases and J gave up 4 bases; unmatched junction bases: 4. The CDR3 runs 15 residues. Here the CDR3 DNA reads TGTGCCAGCAGTTTATCGATACAGGGGGCTTACGAGCAGTACTTC. The encoded protein is CASSLSIQGAYEQYF.

There are a few counts of this clonotype. The genes are TRBV4-1 and TRBJ2-7; 9 positions agree with TRBD1. The CDR3 has 12 residues. The J segment lost 6 bases and the V segment lost 3 bases, leaving 0 bases of the junction unmatched. CDR1 and CDR2 (germline): MGHRA, YSYEKL. Written as DNA, the CDR3 is TGCGCCAGCAGCCAGACAGGGGGCGAGCAGTACTTC. Translated: CASSQTGGEQYF.

The gene calls are TRBV5-5 and TRBJ2-2; no clear D gene. Per the germline V gene, CDR1 is SGHKS and CDR2 is YYEKEE (reference sequence). V shed 5 bases and J shed 6 bases, with 14 bases lying between them. The CDR3 has 14 residues. CDR3 loop: CASRSPRGPGELFF. CDR3 nucleotides: TGTGCCAGCAGGTCCCCACGAGGCCCCGGGGAGCTGTTTTTT.

This clonotype was seen at least ten times. This chain connects TRBV7-2 to TRBJ2-1, with 8 bases that match TRBD2. CDR1 SGHTA and CDR2 FQGNSA come from the germline V gene. CDR3 length: 15 amino acids. V was clipped by 4 bases and J by 7 bases; unmatched bases: 9. The CDR3 sequence is CASSYDPGGRNEQFF. CDR3 nucleotide sequence: TGTGCCAGCAGCTATGATCCGGGGGGGCGGAATGAGCAGTTCTTC.

The rearrangement uses TRBV20-1 and TRBJ2-7; 11 bases line up with TRBD2. This CDR3 has 15 residues. V shed 1 base and J 2 bases; nucleotides not matched to a gene: 4. Germline lookup yields CDR1 DFQATT and CDR2 SNEGSKA (reference sequence). The CDR3 is CSARGTSGYTYEQYF. The CDR3 DNA follows: TGCAGTGCTAGAGGGACTAGCGGGTACACCTACGAGCAGTACTTC.

This chain uses TRBV2 with TRBJ2-3; TRBD2 matches 7 bases. V gave up 6 bases and J gave up 3 bases; unmatched junction bases: 12. Germline CDR1 is SNHLY and CDR2 is FYNNEI. The CDR3 loop spans 16 amino acids. The CDR3 DNA sequence: TGTGCCAGCAGGGGGTGGACTAGGCGGTCGACAGATACGCAGTATTTT. Amino acid sequence: CASRGWTRRSTDTQYF.

The chain combines TRBV12-3 or TRBV12-4 with TRBJ2-3, with a tentative D call TRBD2 (6 bases). V was cut by 7 bases and J by 5 bases, with 13 bases left in between. The CDR3 is 13 residues long. CDR3 nucleotides: TGTGCCAGCACCCTGACTAGTGGAGATACGCAGTATTTT. This sequence encodes CASTLTSGDTQYF.

This clonotype was picked up many times. The V and J genes are TRBV27 and TRBJ1-5; D may be TRBD1 (6 bases). Germline loops: CDR1 MNHEY, CDR2 SMNVEV (reference sequence). Between the trimmed V and J ends, which lost 4 bases and 3 bases, there was a span of 7 bases. The CDR3 covers 13 residues. The CDR3 sequence is CASSWGLNQPQHF. In DNA form, the CDR3 reads TGTGCCAGCAGTTGGGGGCTCAATCAGCCCCAGCATTTT.

To note about this clonotype: A read error may account for a junction end that differs from germline. The rearrangement uses TRBV9 and TRBJ2-2; the D gene is possibly TRBD2 (5 bases). Germline CDR1 is SGDLS and CDR2 is YYNGEE. The CDR3 is made up of 14 amino acids. CDR3 residues: CVSGSGWGTGELFF. The CDR3 DNA is TGTGTCAGCGGATCCGGGTGGGGCACCGGGGAGCTGTTTTTT.

The rearrangement links TRBV7-9 to TRBJ1-1; TRBD1 might be the D (5 bases). CDR3 length equals 15 residues. Germline loops: CDR1 SEHNR, CDR2 FQNEAQ (reference sequence). Trimming removed 5 bases at V and 3 bases at J, with 16 bases between. CDR3 in amino acids: CASSPPEGADTEAFF. DNA of the CDR3: TGTGCCAGCAGCCCGCCTGAAGGGGCGGACACTGAAGCTTTCTTT.